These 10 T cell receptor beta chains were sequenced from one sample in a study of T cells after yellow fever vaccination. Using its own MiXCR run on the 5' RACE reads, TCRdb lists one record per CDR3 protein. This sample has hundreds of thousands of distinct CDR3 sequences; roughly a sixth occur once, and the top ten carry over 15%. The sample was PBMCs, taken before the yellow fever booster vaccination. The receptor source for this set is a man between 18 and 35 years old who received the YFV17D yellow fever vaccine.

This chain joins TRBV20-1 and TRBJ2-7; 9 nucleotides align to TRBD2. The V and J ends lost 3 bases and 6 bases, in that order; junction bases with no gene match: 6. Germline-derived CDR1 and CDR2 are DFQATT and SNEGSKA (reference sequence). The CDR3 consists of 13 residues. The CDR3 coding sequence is TGCAGTGCTAGTAGGCCTAGCGGGGTCGAGCAGTACTTC. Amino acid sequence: CSASRPSGVEQYF.

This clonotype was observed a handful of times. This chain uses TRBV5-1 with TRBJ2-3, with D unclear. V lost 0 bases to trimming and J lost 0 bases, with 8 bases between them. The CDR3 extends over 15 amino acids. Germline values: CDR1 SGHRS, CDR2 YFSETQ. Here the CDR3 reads CASSLVYHSTDTQYF. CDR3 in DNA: TGCGCCAGCAGCTTGGTCTACCATAGCACAGATACGCAGTATTTT.

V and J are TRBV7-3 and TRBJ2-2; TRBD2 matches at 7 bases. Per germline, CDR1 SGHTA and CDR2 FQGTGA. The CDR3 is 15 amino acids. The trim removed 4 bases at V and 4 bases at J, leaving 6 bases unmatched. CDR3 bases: TGTGCCAGCAGCTCGTCAGGGAGGGGCACCGGGGAGCTGTTTTTT. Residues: CASSSSGRGTGELFF.

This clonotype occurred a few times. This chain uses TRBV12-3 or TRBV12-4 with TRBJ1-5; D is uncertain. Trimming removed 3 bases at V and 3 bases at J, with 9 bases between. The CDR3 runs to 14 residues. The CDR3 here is CASSFSGTNQPQHF. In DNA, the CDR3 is TGTGCCAGCAGTTTCTCAGGTACCAATCAGCCCCAGCATTTT.

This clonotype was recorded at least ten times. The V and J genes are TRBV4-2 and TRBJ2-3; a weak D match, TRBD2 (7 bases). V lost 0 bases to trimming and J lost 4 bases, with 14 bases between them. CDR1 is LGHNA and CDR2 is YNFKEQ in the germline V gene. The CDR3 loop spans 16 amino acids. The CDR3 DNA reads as TGTGCCAGCAGCCAAGATTTAGGGGGGGCCCCAGATACGCAGTATTTT. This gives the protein CASSQDLGGAPDTQYF.

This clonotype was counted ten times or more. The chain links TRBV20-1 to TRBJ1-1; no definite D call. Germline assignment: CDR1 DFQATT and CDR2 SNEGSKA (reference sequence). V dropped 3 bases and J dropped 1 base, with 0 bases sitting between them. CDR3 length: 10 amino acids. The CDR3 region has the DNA TGCAGTGCTAGGAACACTGAAGCTTTCTTT. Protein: CSARNTEAFF.

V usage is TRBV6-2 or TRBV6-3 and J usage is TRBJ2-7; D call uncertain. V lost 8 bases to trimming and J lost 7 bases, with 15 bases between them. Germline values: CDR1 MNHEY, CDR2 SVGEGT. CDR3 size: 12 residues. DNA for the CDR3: TGTGCCAGCGGGCTCCCGACCAGGGAGCAGTACGTC. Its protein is CASGLPTREQYV.

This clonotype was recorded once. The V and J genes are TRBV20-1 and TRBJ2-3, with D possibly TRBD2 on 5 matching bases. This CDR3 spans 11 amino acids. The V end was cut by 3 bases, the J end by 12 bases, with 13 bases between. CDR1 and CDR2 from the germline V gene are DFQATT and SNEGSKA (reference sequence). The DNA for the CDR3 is TGCAGTGCTAGTGGCTTCGGAGGCCAGTATTTT. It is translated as CSASGFGGQYF.

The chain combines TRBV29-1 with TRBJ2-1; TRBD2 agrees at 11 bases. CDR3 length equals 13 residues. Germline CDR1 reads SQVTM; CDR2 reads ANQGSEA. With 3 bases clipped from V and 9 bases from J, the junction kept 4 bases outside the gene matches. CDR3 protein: CSVDSGGVFEQFF. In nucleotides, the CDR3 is TGCAGCGTTGATAGCGGGGGGGTCTTTGAGCAGTTCTTC.

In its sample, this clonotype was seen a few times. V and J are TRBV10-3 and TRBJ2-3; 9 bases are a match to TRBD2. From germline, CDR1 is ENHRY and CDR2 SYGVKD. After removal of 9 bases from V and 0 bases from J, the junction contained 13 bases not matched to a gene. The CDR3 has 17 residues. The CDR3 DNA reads TGTGCCATGGCCGGGGGTAGCGGGGGACATAGCACAGATACGCAGTATTTT. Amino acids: CAMAGGSGGHSTDTQYF.